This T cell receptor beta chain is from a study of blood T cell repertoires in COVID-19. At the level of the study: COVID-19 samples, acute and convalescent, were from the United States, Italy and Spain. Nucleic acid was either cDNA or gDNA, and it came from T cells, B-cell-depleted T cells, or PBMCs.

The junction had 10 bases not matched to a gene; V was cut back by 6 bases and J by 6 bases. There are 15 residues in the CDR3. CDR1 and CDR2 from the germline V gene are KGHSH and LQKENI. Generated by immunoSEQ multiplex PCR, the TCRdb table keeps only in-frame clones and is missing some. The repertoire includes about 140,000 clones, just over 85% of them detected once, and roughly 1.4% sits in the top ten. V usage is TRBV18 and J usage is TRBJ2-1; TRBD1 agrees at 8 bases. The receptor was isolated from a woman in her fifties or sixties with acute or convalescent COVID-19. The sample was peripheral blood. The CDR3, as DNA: TGTGCCAGCTCCCCGGGAGACAGGGGAGGCAATGAGCAGTTCTTC. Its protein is CASSPGDRGGNEQFF. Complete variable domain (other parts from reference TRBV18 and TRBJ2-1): NAGVMQNPRHLVRRRGQEARLRCSPMKGHSHVYWYRQLPEEGLKFMVYLQKENIIDESGMPKERFSAEFPKEGPSILRIQQVVRGDSAAYFCASSPGDRGGNEQFFGPGTRLTVL.